The sequence of this T cell receptor beta chain was determined in a study of radiotherapy plus CTLA-4 blockade in lung cancer. Sequencing used immunoSEQ multiplex PCR; TCRdb keeps in-frame clones, though not all of them. The sample lists fewer than 40,000 clones; roughly 77% were seen once. This receptor was taken from a human donor with non-small cell lung cancer who had stable disease on radiotherapy plus ipilimumab. The starting material was peripheral blood, obtained from a patient treated with radiotherapy plus ipilimumab.

The CDR3 reads CASSPSQGGEKLFF. The CDR3 nucleotides read TGTGCCAGCTCACCAAGTCAGGGTGGAGAAAAACTGTTTTTT. The chain has TRBV18 and TRBJ1-4; D may be TRBD1 (5 bases). Germline V gene sequence: CDR1 KGHSH, CDR2 LQKENI. The ends were cut back, 2 bases at V and 8 bases at J, with 12 bases in the middle. The CDR3 totals 14 residues.